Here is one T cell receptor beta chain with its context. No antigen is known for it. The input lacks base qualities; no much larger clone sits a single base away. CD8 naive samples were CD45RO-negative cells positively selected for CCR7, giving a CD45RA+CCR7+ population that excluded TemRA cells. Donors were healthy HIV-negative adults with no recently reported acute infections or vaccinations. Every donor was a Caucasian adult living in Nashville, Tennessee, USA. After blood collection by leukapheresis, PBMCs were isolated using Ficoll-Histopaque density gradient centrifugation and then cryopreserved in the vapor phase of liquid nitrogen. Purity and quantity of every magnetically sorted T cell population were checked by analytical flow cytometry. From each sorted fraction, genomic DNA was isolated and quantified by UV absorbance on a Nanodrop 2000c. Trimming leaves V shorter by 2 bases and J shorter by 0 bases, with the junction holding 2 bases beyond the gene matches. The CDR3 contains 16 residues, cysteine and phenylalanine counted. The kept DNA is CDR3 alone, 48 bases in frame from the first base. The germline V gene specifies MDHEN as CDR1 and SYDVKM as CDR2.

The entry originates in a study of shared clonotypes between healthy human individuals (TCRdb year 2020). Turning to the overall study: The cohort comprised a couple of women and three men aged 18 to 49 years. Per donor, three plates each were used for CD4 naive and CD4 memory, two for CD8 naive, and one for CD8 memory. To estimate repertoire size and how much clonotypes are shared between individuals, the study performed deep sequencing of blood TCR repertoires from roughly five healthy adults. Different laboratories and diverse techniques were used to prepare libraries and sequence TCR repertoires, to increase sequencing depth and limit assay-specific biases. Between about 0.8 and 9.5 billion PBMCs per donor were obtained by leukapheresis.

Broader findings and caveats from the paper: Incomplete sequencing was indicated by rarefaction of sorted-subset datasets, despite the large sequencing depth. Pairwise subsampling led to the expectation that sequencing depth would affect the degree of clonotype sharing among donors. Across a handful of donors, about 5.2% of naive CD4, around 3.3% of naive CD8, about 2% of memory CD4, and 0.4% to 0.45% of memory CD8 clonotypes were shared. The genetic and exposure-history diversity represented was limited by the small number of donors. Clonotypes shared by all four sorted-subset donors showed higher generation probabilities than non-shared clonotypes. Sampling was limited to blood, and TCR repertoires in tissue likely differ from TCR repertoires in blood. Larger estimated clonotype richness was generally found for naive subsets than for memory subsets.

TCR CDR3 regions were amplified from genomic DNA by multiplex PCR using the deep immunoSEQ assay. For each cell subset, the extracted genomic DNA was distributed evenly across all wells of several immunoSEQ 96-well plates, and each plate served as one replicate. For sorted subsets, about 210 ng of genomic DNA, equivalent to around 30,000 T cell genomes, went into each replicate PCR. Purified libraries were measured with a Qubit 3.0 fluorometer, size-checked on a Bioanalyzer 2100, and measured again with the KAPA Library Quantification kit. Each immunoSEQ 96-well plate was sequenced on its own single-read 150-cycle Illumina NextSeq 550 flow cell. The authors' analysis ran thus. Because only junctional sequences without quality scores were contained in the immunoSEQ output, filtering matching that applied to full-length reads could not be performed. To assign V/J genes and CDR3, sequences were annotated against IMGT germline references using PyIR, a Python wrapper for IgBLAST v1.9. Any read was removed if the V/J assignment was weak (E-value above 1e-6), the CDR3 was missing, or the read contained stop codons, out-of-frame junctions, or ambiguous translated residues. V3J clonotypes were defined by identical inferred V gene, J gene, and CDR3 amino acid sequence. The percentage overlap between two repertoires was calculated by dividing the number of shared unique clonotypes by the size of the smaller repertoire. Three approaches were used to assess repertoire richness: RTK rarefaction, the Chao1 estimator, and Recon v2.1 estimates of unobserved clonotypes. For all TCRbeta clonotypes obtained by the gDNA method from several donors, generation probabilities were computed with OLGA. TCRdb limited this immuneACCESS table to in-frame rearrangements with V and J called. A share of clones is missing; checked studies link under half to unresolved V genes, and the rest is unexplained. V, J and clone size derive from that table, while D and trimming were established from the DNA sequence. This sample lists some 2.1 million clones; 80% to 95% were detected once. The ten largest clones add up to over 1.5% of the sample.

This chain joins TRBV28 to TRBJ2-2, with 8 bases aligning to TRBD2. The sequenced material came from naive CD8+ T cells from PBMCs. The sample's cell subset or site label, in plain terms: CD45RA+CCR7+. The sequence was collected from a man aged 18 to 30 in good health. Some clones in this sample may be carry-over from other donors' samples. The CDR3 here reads CASSLLAGANTGELFF. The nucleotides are TGTGCCAGCAGTTTACTAGCGGGTGCGAACACCGGGGAGCTGTTTTTT.